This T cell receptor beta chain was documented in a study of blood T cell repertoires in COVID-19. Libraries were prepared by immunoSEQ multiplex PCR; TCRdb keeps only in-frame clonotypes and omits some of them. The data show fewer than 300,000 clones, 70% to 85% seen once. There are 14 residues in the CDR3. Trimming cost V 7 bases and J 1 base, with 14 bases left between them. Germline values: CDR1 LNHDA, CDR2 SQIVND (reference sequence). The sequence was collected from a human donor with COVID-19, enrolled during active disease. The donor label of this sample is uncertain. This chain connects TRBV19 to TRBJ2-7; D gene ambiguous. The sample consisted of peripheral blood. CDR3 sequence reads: CASKQAAGSYEQYF. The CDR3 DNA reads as TGTGCCAGTAAGCAGGCCGCCGGATCCTACGAGCAGTACTTC.